Listed below are T cell receptor beta chains from one sample, sequenced in a study of T cells in Graves' hyperthyroidism and ophthalmopathy. Each CDR3 protein is one row after TCRdb ran MiXCR on the multiplex PCR reads. The table has around 560,000 distinct CDR3 sequences, 16% seen once; the top ten hold approximately 20%. Source material: blood. The origin of the receptors is a woman aged 18-29 years with Graves' hyperthyroidism. Both conserved end residues are part of each CDR3. Fields, in order: V gene, clone size, D gene, J gene, CDR3 DNA, CDR3 protein. D genes are given only for firm matches. Expanded clones are given a class, and other clones once, few, many or no size at all.

TRBV12-3/TRBV12-4	few	TRBD1	TRBJ1-1	TGTGCCAGCAACGTCAGGGGGTTCTGGACTGAAGCTTTCTTT	CASNVRGFWTEAFF
TRBV2	many	.	TRBJ1-5	TGTGCCAGCGGGGACACAAATAGCAATCAGCCCCAGCATTTT	CASGDTNSNQPQHF
TRBV12-3/TRBV12-4	.	TRBD1	TRBJ1-2	TGTGCCAGCAGTCCACAGGGGAATGGCTACACCTTC	CASSPQGNGYTF
TRBV7-3	many	.	TRBJ2-7	TGTGCCAGCAGCTTAACAGCCGCCTACGAGCAGTACTTC	CASSLTAAYEQYF
TRBV20-1	many	.	TRBJ2-1	TGCAGTGCTAGGTCCGCGGGCATCCCCGGGTTCCGCTACAATGAGCAGTTCTTC	CSARSAGIPGFRYNEQFF
TRBV20-1	many	TRBD1	TRBJ2-7	TGCAGTGCCCCGGGACAGGGAAAACACGAGCAGTACTTC	CSAPGQGKHEQYF
TRBV12-3/TRBV12-4	.	.	TRBJ2-5	TGTGCCAGCACCCTCAGGGGGCGGGGGGAGACCCAGTACTTC	CASTLRGRGETQYF
TRBV11-2	many	.	TRBJ2-7	TGTGCCAGCAGCTTAGATCTGGGCAGGGTAAGGGCCTACGAGCAGTACTTC	CASSLDLGRVRAYEQYF
TRBV12-3/TRBV12-4	.	TRBD1	TRBJ1-2	TGTGCCAGCAGCCTCGCAGGGGGCCTTGACTATGGCTACACCTTC	CASSLAGGLDYGYTF
TRBV20-1	few	TRBD1	TRBJ2-2	TGCAGTGCTGGGGACAGGGGGCTGAACACCGGGGAGCTGTTTTTT	CSAGDRGLNTGELFF
TRBV7-9	many	.	TRBJ1-1	TGTGCCAGCAGCTCAACAGCTGAAGCTTTCTTT	CASSSTAEAFF
TRBV2	many	.	TRBJ2-3	TGTGCCAGCAGAGTGGGGTTGGGCACAGATACGCAGTATTTT	CASRVGLGTDTQYF
TRBV11-2	many	TRBD2	TRBJ2-2	TGTGCCAGCAGCTTAGAAGGTCCTAGCGGGAGGGCTTCATGGGGCACCGGGGAGCTGTTTTTT	CASSLEGPSGRASWGTGELFF
TRBV27	many	TRBD2	TRBJ2-7	TGTGCCAGCAGCCCCACCGGACTAGCAGTTCGCGAGCAGTACTTC	CASSPTGLAVREQYF
TRBV6-1	.	TRBD1	TRBJ2-7	TGTGCCAGCCGCCTGACAGGGAGCTCCTACGAGCGGTACTTC	CASRLTGSSYERYF
TRBV20-1	many	TRBD2	TRBJ2-7	TGCAGTGCTAGAAGACTAGCGGGGGGATCCTACGAGCAGTACTTC	CSARRLAGGSYEQYF
TRBV12-3/TRBV12-4	few	.	TRBJ2-2	TGTGCCAGCAGTTTCGGGGGATACTCCACTAACACCGGGGAGCTGTTTTTT	CASSFGGYSTNTGELFF
TRBV12-3/TRBV12-4	many	.	TRBJ2-3	TGTGCCAGCAGTAGAAGGGGGTTGACAGATACGCAGTATTTT	CASSRRGLTDTQYF
TRBV3-1	.	.	TRBJ2-1	TGTGCCAGCAGCCAGATTCTTGGCAAGCACTACAATGAGCAGTTCTTC	CASSQILGKHYNEQFF
TRBV6-5	few	.	TRBJ2-2	TGTGCCAGCAGTTACTATGAGGGGACCGGGGAGCTGTTTTTT	CASSYYEGTGELFF
TRBV29-1	.	.	TRBJ1-4	TGCAGCGCCTACAGGGTTGGTGATGAAAAACTGTTTTTT	CSAYRVGDEKLFF
TRBV6-1	.	TRBD2	TRBJ2-7	TGTGCCAGCAGCCGGGTGGCTAGCGGCGAGCAGTACTTC	CASSRVASGEQYF
TRBV10-3	many	TRBD2	TRBJ2-5	TGTGCCATCAGCGGGACCGGGACTAGCGGGAGAGAGACCCAGTACTTC	CAISGTGTSGRETQYF
TRBV4-2	.	.	TRBJ1-2	TGTGCCAGCAGCCACGACGGGGAAGCCGGCTACACCTTC	CASSHDGEAGYTF
TRBV7-9	.	TRBD1	TRBJ1-2	TGTGCCAGCAGCTTAGAACCGGGACAGGGGAGAGGGGCCTATGGCTACACCTTC	CASSLEPGQGRGAYGYTF
TRBV6-2/TRBV6-3	many	.	TRBJ2-1	TGTGCCAGCAGTTGGGAGGACAGTTACAATGAGCAGTTCTTC	CASSWEDSYNEQFF
TRBV5-1	.	TRBD1	TRBJ2-7	TGCGCCAGCAGCCCGGACAGGGCGAACTCCTACGAGCAGTACTTC	CASSPDRANSYEQYF
TRBV5-1	.	.	TRBJ2-4	TGCGCCAGCAGCGTAGAGACTACCAAAAACATTCAGTACTTC	CASSVETTKNIQYF
TRBV3-1	many	TRBD2	TRBJ2-3	TGTGCCAGCAGCCAAGTTGAGACTAGCAGTAGCACAGATACGCAGTATTTT	CASSQVETSSSTDTQYF
TRBV6-2/TRBV6-3	few	TRBD1	TRBJ2-2	TGTGCCAGCAGTAACAGGGGGAACACCGGGGAGCTGTTTTTT	CASSNRGNTGELFF
TRBV7-8	many	.	TRBJ1-3	TGTGCCAGCAGCTTTGGGCTTAGCTCTGGAAACACCATATATTTT	CASSFGLSSGNTIYF
TRBV12-3/TRBV12-4	many	TRBD2	TRBJ2-1	TGTGCCAGCAGTTTCTGGGGACTAGCGGGAGCCCCCTACAATGAGCAGTTCTTC	CASSFWGLAGAPYNEQFF
TRBV20-1	many	.	TRBJ1-5	TGCAGTGCTATTTCGGAGGGCAATCAGCCCCAGCATTTT	CSAISEGNQPQHF
TRBV11-1	many	TRBD1	TRBJ2-5	TGTGCCAGCAGCGCGTACAGGGGACAAGAGACCCAGTACTTC	CASSAYRGQETQYF
TRBV7-9	many	.	TRBJ2-5	TGTGCCAGCAGCTTTACCGTGGCAGACCCTAGTAGCGCGGAGACCCAGTACTTC	CASSFTVADPSSAETQYF
TRBV20-1	many	.	TRBJ1-1	TGCAGTGCTAGCCCCGGAGCGAACACTGAAGCTTTCTTT	CSASPGANTEAFF
TRBV5-6	.	.	TRBJ1-6	TGTGCCAGCAGCTGGATCCGTTCTGGGGGTAATTCACCCCTCCACTTT	CASSWIRSGGNSPLHF
TRBV28	many	TRBD2	TRBJ2-1	TGTGCCAGCAGTGCTTCCGGGACTAGCGCCTACAATGAGCAGTTCTTC	CASSASGTSAYNEQFF
TRBV12-3/TRBV12-4	.	.	TRBJ1-1	TGTGCCAGCAGTTTTGGTGTGGGGGTGGGAACTGAAGCTTTCTTT	CASSFGVGVGTEAFF
TRBV7-9	many	.	TRBJ1-1	TGTGCCAGCAGCAAAGAAGGAATGAACACTGAAGCTTTCTTT	CASSKEGMNTEAFF
TRBV19	.	.	TRBJ1-1	TGTGCCAGTAGCCCACGGACATTTAACACTGAAGCTTTCTTT	CASSPRTFNTEAFF
TRBV5-1	few	TRBD1	TRBJ1-5	TGCGCCAGCAGCTACGACAGGGGGCCCCAGCATTTT	CASSYDRGPQHF
TRBV6-1	many	.	TRBJ1-4	TGTGCCAGCAGTGATGTCGGCGAAAAACTGTTTTTT	CASSDVGEKLFF
TRBV29-1	.	.	TRBJ1-1	TGCAGCGTTGATAAAGGCACTGAAGCTTTCTTT	CSVDKGTEAFF